This T cell receptor (beta chain) was documented in a study of blood T cell repertoires in COVID-19. Study at large: Sample material is recorded as cDNA or gDNA derived from T cells, B-cell-depleted T cells, or PBMCs.

The CDR3 extends over 17 amino acids. V dropped 4 bases and J dropped 2 bases, with 19 bases sitting between them. CDR1 and CDR2 from the germline V gene are WNHNN and SYGVQD (reference sequence). The assay was immunoSEQ multiplex PCR, and TCRdb's table has in-frame clones only and misses some. The table records 300,000 or so clones, 70% to 90% of them present only once. The sequence came from a woman in her thirties or forties with acute or convalescent COVID-19. Specimen: peripheral blood. This chain uses TRBV10-1 with TRBJ2-3; D might be TRBD2 (6 bases). CDR3 bases: TGCGCCAGCAGTGGGCCTATATTGGCGGGATACACAGATACGCAGTATTTT. This translates into CASSGPILAGYTDTQYF.